Shown below are 15 T cell receptor beta chains from a single sample sequenced in a study of T-cell memory formation after mild COVID-19. TCRdb itself ran the 5' RACE reads through MiXCR, one entry per CDR3 protein. Of roughly 35,000 distinct CDR3 sequences in the sample, about 21% are singletons; the top ten hold more than 1.5%. The source material was PBMCs or a T cell subset sorted from them (not recorded which). These TCRs come from an adult who had mild COVID-19 (a few samples of this study predate the infection). Cell type and time point are not known.

By sample share, this clonotype is medium-sized. The chain employs TRBV20-1 and TRBJ2-3; D unclear. The V gene lost 1 base and the J gene lost 2 bases, with 13 bases spanning the gap. Germline assignment: CDR1 DFQATT and CDR2 SNEGSKA (reference sequence). The CDR3 consists of 15 residues. CDR3 loop: CSARGIFQATDTQYF. As DNA, the CDR3 is TGCAGTGCTAGAGGGATATTCCAGGCCACAGATACGCAGTATTTT.

The V call is TRBV6-1, the J call TRBJ2-2; D unresolved. This CDR3 has 14 amino acids. Germline CDR1 and CDR2: MNHNS and SASEGT. V lost 3 bases to trimming and J lost 6 bases, with 11 bases between them. Written as DNA, the CDR3 is TGTGCCAGCAGTGAGATAGGGATCTCCGGGGAGCTGTTTTTT. Its translation is CASSEIGISGELFF.

In this sample, this clonotype is medium-sized. The chain combines TRBV5-1 with TRBJ2-3; 11 nucleotides match TRBD2. The germline V gene encodes CDR1 SGHRS and CDR2 YFSETQ. J was trimmed by 7 bases and V by 1 base; bases with no gene match: 5. The CDR3 contains 15 residues. The CDR3 nucleotides are TGCGCCAGCAGCTTGACTAGCGGGGGTATAAATACGCAGTATTTT. Protein: CASSLTSGGINTQYF.

The chain joins TRBV2 to TRBJ2-7, with 9 bases identical to TRBD1. Germline trimming cut 9 bases from V and 4 bases from J; bases unmatched to any gene: 4. Germline assignment: CDR1 SNHLY and CDR2 FYNNEI. The CDR3 sequence is 12 residues long. The CDR3 DNA reads TGTGCCAGGGGACAGGGTGGATACGAGCAGTACTTC. This codes for CARGQGGYEQYF.

This clonotype has at least ten counts. V and J are TRBV5-1 and TRBJ1-1, with D perhaps matching TRBD1 (5 bases). The CDR3 runs 15 residues. V was pared by 4 bases and J by 1 base, with 14 bases between. CDR1 is SGHRS, CDR2 YFSETQ, per germline. CDR3 in amino acids: CASSPIGGENTEAFF. CDR3 in DNA: TGCGCCAGCAGCCCGATAGGAGGGGAGAACACTGAAGCTTTCTTT.

V usage is TRBV2 and J usage is TRBJ2-1, with D possibly matching TRBD2 (6 bases). V was cut by 8 bases and J by 10 bases, with 9 bases left in between. This CDR3 has 10 amino acids. Per germline, CDR1 SNHLY and CDR2 FYNNEI. The CDR3 loop reads CASRGLEQFF. CDR3 in DNA: TGTGCCAGCCGGGGGTTGGAGCAGTTCTTC.

This clonotype was seen a handful of times. The rearrangement uses TRBV15 and TRBJ2-2; 8 bases align to TRBD2. The CDR3 is 16 residues long. V shed 3 bases and J 1 base; nucleotides not matched to a gene: 4. The germline CDR1 and CDR2 sequences are LNHNV and YYDKDF (reference sequence). The chain's CDR3 is CATSSQRGKNTGELFF. DNA of the CDR3: TGTGCCACCAGCAGCCAGCGGGGGAAGAACACCGGGGAGCTGTTTTTT.

This chain's CDR3 is CASSGGPTDTQYF. CDR3 in DNA: TGTGCCAGCAGTGGAGGGCCAACAGATACGCAGTATTTT. The V call is TRBV2, the J call TRBJ2-3; possibly TRBD2 for D (5 bases). V was clipped by 4 bases and J by 3 bases, with 8 bases between them. CDR3 length equals 13 residues. Germline CDR1 and CDR2: SNHLY and FYNNEI.

This clonotype has at least ten counts. The CDR3 nucleotides read TGTGCCACCAGTGATCAACGACAGGGATATCAGCCCCAGCATTTT. Residues: CATSDQRQGYQPQHF. The chain is built from TRBV24-1 and TRBJ1-5; the match to TRBD1 covers 7 bases. The length of the CDR3 is 15 residues. CDR1 and CDR2 from the germline V gene are KGHDR and SFDVKD. Losses at the gene ends were 3 bases for V and 5 bases for J; bases not matched to a gene: 6.

This clonotype was seen a handful of times. The V call is TRBV9, the J call TRBJ1-4; TRBD1 matches at 9 bases. The germline V gene has CDR1 SGDLS and CDR2 YYNGEE. The V and J ends lost 4 bases and 6 bases, in that order; junction bases with no gene match: 7. CDR3 length: 15 amino acids. Here the CDR3 reads CASSFRDREYEKLFF. The CDR3 region has the DNA TGTGCCAGCAGCTTCCGGGACAGGGAGTATGAAAAACTGTTTTTT.

This chain joins TRBV5-1 and TRBJ1-6; TRBD1 agrees at 7 bases. CDR3 size: 14 residues. V trimming: 2 bases; J trimming: 7 bases; junction bases outside the gene matches: 3. CDR1 is SGHRS, CDR2 YFSETQ, per germline. The CDR3 here is CASSFPGQNSPLHF. CDR3 in DNA: TGCGCCAGCAGCTTTCCGGGACAGAATTCACCCCTCCACTTT.

The chain is built from TRBV7-2 and TRBJ2-5, with D perhaps matching TRBD1 or TRBD2 (5 bases each). The CDR3 has 13 residues. The V gene lost 3 bases and the J gene lost 2 bases, with 7 bases spanning the gap. Germline CDR1 and CDR2: SGHTA and FQGNSA. The CDR3 coding sequence is TGTGCCAGCAGCTTGGGGGTTCAAGAGACCCAGTACTTC. Amino acids: CASSLGVQETQYF. Together with reference TRBV7-2 and TRBJ2-5, the CDR3 gives the full variable domain: GAGVSQSPSNKVTEKGKDVELRCDPISGHTALYWYRQSLGQGLEFLIYFQGNSAPDKSGLPSDRFSAERTGGSVSTLTIQRTQQEDSAVYLCASSLGVQETQYFGPGTRLLVL.

This clonotype was seen repeatedly, ten times or more. The gene calls are TRBV27 and TRBJ1-1; D is undetermined. This CDR3 comprises 15 residues. Germline assignment: CDR1 MNHEY and CDR2 SMNVEV (reference sequence). Trimming shortened V by 6 bases and J by 2 bases, and 16 bases separated the two germline ends. CDR3 in amino acids: CASSRYEMGNTEAFF. CDR3 nucleotides: TGTGCCAGCAGCCGCTACGAGATGGGTAACACTGAAGCTTTCTTT.

This clonotype showed up many times. The genes are TRBV12-3 or TRBV12-4 and TRBJ2-7, with D possibly TRBD1 on 5 matching bases. The CDR3 spans 14 residues. V dropped 4 bases and J dropped 4 bases, with 14 bases sitting between them. CDR3 amino acids: CASSYGTGSYEQYF. For the CDR3, the DNA is TGTGCCAGCAGTTACGGTACAGGCTCGTACGAGCAGTACTTC.

This clonotype was detected many times. The chain links TRBV3-1 to TRBJ1-2; D not certain. The CDR3 has 16 residues. CDR1 is LGHDT and CDR2 is YNNKEL in the germline V gene (reference sequence). V lost 0 bases, J lost 8 bases, and 19 bases lay in between. The CDR3 here is CASSQDTRRSMVGYTF. The CDR3 DNA follows: TGTGCCAGCAGCCAAGATACCCGGCGGTCTATGGTCGGCTACACCTTC.